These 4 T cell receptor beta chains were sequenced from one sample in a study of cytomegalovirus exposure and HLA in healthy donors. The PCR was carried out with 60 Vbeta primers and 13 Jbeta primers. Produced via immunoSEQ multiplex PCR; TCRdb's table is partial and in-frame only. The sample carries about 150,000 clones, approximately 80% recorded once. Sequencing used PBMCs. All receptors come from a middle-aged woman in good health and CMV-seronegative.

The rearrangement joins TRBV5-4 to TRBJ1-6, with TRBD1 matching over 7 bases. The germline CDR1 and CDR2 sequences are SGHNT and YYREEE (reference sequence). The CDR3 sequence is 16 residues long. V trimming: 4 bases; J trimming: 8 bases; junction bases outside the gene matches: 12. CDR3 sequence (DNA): TGTGCCAGCAGCAACCCGGCGACAGGGAAGTATTCACCCCTCCACTTT. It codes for CASSNPATGKYSPLHF.

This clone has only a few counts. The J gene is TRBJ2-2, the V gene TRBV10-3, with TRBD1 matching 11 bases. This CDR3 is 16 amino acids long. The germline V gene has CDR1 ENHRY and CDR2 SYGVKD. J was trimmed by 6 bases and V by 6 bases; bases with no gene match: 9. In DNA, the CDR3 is TGTGCCATCAGGGAAGACAGGACAGGGGGCCCCGGGGAGCTGTTTTTT. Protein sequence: CAIREDRTGGPGELFF.

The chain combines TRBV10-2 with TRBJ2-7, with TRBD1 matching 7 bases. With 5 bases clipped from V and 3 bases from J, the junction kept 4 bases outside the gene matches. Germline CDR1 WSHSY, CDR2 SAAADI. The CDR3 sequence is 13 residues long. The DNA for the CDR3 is TGCGCCAGCAGTAGGGACAGCCACTACGAGCAGTACTTC. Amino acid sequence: CASSRDSHYEQYF.

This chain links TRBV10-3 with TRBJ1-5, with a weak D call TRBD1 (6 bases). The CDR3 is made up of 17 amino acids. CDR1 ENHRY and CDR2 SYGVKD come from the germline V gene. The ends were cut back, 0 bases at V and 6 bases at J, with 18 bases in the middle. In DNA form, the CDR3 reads TGTGCCATCAGTGAGTCGATGGGACACTCCGGCACTCAGCCCCAGCATTTT. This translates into CAISESMGHSGTQPQHF.